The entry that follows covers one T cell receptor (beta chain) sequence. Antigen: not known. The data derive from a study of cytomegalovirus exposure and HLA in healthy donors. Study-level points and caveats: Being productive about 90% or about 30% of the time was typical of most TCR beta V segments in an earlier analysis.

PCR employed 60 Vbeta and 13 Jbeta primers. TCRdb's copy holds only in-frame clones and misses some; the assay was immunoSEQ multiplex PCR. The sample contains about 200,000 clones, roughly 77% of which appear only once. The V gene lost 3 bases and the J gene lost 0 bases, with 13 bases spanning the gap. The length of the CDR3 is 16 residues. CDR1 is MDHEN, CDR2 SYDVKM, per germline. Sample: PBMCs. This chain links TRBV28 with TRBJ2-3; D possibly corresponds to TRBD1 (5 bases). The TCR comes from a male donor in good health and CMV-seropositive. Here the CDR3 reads CASSFRGGFSTDTQYF. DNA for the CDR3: TGTGCCAGCAGTTTTAGGGGCGGATTTAGCACAGATACGCAGTATTTT.